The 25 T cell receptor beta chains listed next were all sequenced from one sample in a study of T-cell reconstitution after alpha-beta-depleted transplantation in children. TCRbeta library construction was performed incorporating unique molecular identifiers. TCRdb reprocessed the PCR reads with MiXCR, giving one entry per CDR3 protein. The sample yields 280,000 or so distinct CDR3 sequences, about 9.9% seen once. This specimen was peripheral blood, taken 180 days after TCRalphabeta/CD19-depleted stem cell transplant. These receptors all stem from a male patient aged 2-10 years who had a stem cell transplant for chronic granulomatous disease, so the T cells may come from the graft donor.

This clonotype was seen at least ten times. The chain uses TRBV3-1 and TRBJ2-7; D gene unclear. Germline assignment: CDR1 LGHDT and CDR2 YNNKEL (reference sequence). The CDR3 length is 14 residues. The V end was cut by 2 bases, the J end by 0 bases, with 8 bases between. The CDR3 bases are TGTGCCAGCAGCCAAAGGACGACCTCCTACGAGCAGTACTTC. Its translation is CASSQRTTSYEQYF.

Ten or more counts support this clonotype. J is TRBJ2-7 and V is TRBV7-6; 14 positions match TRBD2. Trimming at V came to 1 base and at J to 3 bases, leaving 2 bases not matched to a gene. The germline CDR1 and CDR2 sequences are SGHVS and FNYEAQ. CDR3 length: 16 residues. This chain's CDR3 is CASSLGGLAGVYEQYF. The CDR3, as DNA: TGTGCCAGCAGCTTAGGGGGACTAGCGGGAGTCTACGAGCAGTACTTC.

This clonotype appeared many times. The CDR3 sequence: CASSHGVAGVLNTGELFF. DNA for the CDR3: TGTGCCAGCAGTCATGGTGTAGCGGGAGTATTGAACACCGGGGAGCTGTTTTTT. The chain recombines TRBV28 with TRBJ2-2; 9 positions match TRBD2. Germline V lookup: CDR1 MDHEN, CDR2 SYDVKM. The CDR3 consists of 18 residues. V lost 5 bases, J lost 1 base, and 11 bases stayed unmatched.

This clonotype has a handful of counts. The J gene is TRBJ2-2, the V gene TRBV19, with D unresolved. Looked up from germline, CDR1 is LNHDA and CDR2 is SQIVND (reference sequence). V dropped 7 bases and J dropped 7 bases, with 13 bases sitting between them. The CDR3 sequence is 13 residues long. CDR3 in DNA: TGTGCCAGTAATATCCCCCCCTACGGGGAGCTGTTTTTT. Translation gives CASNIPPYGELFF.

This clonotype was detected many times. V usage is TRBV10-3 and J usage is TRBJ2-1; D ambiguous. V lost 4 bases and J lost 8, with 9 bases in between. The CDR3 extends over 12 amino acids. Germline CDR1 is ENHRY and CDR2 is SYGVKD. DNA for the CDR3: TGTGCCATCAGTGGGGGTGAGGATGAGCAGTTCTTC. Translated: CAISGGEDEQFF.

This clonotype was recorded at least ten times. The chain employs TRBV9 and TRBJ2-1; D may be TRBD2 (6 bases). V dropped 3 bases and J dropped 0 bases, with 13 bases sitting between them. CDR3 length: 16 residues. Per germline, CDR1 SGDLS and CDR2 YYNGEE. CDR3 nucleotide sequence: TGTGCCAGCAGCGAGGAGGGACTGGGCTCCTACAATGAGCAGTTCTTC. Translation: CASSEEGLGSYNEQFF.

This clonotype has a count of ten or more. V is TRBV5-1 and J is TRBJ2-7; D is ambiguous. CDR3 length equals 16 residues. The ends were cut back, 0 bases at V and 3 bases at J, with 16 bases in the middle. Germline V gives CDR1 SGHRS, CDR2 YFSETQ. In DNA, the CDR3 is TGCGCCAGCAGCTTGGGAACCCTCCAGGCCAACTACGAGCAGTACTTC. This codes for CASSLGTLQANYEQYF.

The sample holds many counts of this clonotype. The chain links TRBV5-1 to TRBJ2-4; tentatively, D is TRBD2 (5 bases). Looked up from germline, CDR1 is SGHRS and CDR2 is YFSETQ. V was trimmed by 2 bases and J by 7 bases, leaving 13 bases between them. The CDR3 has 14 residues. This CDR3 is CASSLTGSRNIQYF. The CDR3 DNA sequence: TGCGCCAGCAGCTTAACGGGGAGCCGCAACATTCAGTACTTC.

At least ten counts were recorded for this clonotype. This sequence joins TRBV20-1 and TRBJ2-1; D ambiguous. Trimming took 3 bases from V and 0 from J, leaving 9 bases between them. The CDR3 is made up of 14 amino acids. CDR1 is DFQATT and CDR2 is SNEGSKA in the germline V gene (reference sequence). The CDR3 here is CSASGRSSYNEQFF. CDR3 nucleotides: TGCAGTGCTAGCGGGCGGAGCTCCTACAATGAGCAGTTCTTC.

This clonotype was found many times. In DNA, the CDR3 is TGTGCCAGCAGTTTACAGGGGGCTAATACTGAAGCTTTCTTT. Protein sequence: CASSLQGANTEAFF. V usage is TRBV27 and J usage is TRBJ1-1, with TRBD1 matching over 8 bases. The germline CDR1 and CDR2 sequences are MNHEY and SMNVEV (reference sequence). This CDR3 has 14 residues. The trim removed 2 bases at V and 5 bases at J, leaving 4 bases unmatched.

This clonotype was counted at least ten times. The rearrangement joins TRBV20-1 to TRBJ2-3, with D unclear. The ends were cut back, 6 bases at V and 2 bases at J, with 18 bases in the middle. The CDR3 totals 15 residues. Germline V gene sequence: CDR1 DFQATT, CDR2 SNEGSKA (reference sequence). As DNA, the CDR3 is TGCAGTGCGGCCGTGAGGTCCGCCTCCACAGATACGCAGTATTTT. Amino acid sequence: CSAAVRSASTDTQYF.

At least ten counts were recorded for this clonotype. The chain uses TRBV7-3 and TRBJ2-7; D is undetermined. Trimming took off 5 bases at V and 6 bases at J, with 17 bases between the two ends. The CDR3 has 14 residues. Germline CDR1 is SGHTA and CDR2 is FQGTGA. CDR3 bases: TGTGCCAGCAGCAGCGTAGCCGGGCAAGGCGAGCAGTACTTC. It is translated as CASSSVAGQGEQYF.

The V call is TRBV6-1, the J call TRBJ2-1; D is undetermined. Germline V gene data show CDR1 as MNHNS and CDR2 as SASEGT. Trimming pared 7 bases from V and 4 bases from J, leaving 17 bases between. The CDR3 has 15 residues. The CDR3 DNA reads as TGTGCCAGCACTCCTTCGGCGCCCCCTTACAATGAGCAGTTCTTC. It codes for CASTPSAPPYNEQFF.

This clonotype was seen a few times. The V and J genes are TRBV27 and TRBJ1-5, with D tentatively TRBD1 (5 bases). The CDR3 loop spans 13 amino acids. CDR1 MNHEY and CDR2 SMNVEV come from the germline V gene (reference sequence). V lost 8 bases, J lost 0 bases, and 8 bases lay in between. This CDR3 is CASAQDSNQPQHF. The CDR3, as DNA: TGTGCCAGCGCACAGGATAGCAATCAGCCCCAGCATTTT.

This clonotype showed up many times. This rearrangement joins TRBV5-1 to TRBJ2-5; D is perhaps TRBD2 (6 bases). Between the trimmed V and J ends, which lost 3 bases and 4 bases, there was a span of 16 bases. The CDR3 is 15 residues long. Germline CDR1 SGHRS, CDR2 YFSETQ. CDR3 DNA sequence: TGCGCCAGCAGCTCCCAGACTAGGCCTGGAGAGACCCAGTACTTC. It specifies CASSSQTRPGETQYF.

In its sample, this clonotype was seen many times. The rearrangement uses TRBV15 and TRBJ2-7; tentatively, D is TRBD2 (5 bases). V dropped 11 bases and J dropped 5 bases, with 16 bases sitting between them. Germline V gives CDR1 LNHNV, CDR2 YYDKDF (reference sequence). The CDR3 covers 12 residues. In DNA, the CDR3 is TGTGCCCCTAAGCGGCTTCACAACGAGCAGTACTTC. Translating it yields CAPKRLHNEQYF. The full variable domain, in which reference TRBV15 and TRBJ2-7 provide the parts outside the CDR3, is DAMVIQNPRYQVTQFGKPVTLSCSQTLNHNVMYWYQQKSSQAPKLLFHYYDKDFNNEADTPDNFQSRRPNTSFCFLDIRSPGLGDTAMYLCAPKRLHNEQYFGPGTRLTVT.

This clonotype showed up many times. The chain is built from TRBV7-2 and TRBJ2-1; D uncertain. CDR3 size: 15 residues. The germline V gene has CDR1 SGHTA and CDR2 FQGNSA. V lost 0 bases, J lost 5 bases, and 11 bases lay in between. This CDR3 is CASSLAPGVNNEQFF. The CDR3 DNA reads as TGTGCCAGCAGCTTAGCCCCCGGCGTCAACAATGAGCAGTTCTTC.

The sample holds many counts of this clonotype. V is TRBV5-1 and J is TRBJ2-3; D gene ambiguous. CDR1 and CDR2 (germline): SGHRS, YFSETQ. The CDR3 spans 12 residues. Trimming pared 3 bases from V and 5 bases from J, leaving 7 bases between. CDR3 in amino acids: CASSSLEDTQYF. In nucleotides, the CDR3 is TGCGCCAGCAGCTCGCTAGAAGATACGCAGTATTTT.

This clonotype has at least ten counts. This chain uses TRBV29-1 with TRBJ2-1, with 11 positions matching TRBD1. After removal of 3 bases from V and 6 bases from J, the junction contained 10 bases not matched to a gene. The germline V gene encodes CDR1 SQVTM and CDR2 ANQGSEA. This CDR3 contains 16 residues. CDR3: CSVDVGQGVSSNEQFF. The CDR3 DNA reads TGCAGCGTTGACGTGGGACAGGGGGTGTCGTCCAATGAGCAGTTCTTC.

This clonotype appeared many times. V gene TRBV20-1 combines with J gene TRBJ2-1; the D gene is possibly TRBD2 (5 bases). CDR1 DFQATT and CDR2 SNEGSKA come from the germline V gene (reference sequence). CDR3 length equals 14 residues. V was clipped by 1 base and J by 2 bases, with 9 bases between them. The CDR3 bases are TGCAGTGCTAGAGCCGAGCGGACCTACAATGAGCAGTTCTTC. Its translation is CSARAERTYNEQFF.

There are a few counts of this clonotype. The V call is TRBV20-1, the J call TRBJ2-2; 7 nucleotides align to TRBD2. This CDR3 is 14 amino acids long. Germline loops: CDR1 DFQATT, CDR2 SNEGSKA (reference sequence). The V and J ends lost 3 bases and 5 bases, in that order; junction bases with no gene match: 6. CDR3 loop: CSASLLAETGELFF. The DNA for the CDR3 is TGCAGTGCTAGTCTCCTAGCGGAGACCGGGGAGCTGTTTTTT.

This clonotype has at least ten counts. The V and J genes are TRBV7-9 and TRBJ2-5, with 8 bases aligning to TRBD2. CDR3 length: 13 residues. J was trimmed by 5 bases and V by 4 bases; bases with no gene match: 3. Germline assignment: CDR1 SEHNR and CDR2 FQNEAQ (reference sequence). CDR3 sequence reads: CASSSGGPETQYF. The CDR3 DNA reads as TGTGCCAGCAGCTCGGGAGGGCCGGAGACCCAGTACTTC.

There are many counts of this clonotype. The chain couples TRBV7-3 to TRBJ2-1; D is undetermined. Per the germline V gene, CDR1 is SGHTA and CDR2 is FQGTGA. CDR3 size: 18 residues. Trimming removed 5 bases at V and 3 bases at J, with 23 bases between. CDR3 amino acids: CASSVRQSTRSGYNEQFF. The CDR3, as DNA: TGTGCCAGCAGCGTCCGCCAATCGACAAGAAGTGGCTACAATGAGCAGTTCTTC.

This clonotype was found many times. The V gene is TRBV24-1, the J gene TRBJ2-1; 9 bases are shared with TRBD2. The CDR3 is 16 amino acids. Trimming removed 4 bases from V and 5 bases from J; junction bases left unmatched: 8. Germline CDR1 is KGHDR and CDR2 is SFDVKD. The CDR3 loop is CATSDSSGRTHNEQFF. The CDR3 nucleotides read TGTGCCACCAGTGACAGTAGCGGGAGAACTCACAATGAGCAGTTCTTC.

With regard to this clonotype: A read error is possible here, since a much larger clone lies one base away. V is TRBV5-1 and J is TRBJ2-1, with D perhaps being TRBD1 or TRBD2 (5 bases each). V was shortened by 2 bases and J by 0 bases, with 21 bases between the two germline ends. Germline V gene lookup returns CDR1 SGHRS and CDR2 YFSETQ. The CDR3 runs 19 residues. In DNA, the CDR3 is TGCGCCAGCAGCTTTGTCTCCGGGACGTATGCGAGCTCCTACAATGAGCAGTTCTTC. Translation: CASSFVSGTYASSYNEQFF. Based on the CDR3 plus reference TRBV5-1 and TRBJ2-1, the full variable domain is KAGVTQTPRYLIKTRGQQVTLSCSPISGHRSVSWYQQTPGQGLQFLFEYFSETQRNKGNFPGRFSGRQFSNSRSEMNVSTLELGDSALYLCASSFVSGTYASSYNEQFFGPGTRLTVL.